The 24 T cell receptor beta chains presented below share a single source sample, sequenced in a study of CD8 T cells in Susac syndrome (dated by TCRdb to between 2018 and 2020). Preparation of the library involved the immunoSEQ multiplex PCR assay. RNA was extracted with the RNeasy kit and 0.5 to 1 ug was reverse transcribed using random hexamers. In TCRdb, the public reads were trimmed at Q25 with fastp and aligned with MiXCR, with productive beta chains retained. Rows with one shared CDR3 protein collapse into an entry with the most common genes and DNA. Across this sample there are 75,000 to 100,000 distinct CDR3 sequences, with approximately 95% seen only once. About 0.99% of the sample is held by the ten biggest clonotypes. Source material: CD8+ T cells from PBMCs. Receptor source: a human donor with Susac syndrome.

The chain has TRBV5-6 and TRBJ2-2; D is possibly TRBD1 (5 bases). The CDR3 consists of 15 residues. CDR1 SGHDT and CDR2 YYEEEE come from the germline V gene. The V and J ends lost 2 bases and 3 bases respectively, with 11 bases between them. Here the CDR3 reads CASSFGAGDTGELFF. Written as DNA, the CDR3 is TGTGCCAGCAGCTTTGGGGCAGGCGACACCGGGGAGCTGTTTTTT.

The CDR3 here is CASTLQGAHEQYF. The CDR3 DNA reads as TGTGCCAGCACCCTGCAGGGGGCCCACGAGCAGTACTTC. The rearrangement uses TRBV5-4 and TRBJ2-7; 8 bases align to TRBD1. CDR3 size: 13 residues. Losses at the gene ends were 6 bases for V and 5 bases for J; bases not matched to a gene: 7. The germline V gene has CDR1 SGHNT and CDR2 YYREEE (reference sequence).

V usage is TRBV15 and J usage is TRBJ2-1, with 8 bases that match TRBD1. CDR3 length: 15 amino acids. Germline V gene sequence: CDR1 LNHNV, CDR2 YYDKDF (reference sequence). V dropped 3 bases and J dropped 1; count of bases not matched to a gene: 2. CDR3 sequence reads: CATSSDRGSYNEQFF. For the CDR3, the DNA is TGTGCCACCAGCAGCGACAGGGGATCCTACAATGAGCAGTTCTTC. Looking up the rest from reference TRBV15 and TRBJ2-1 gives the full variable domain: DAMVIQNPRYQVTQFGKPVTLSCSQTLNHNVMYWYQQKSSQAPKLLFHYYDKDFNNEADTPDNFQSRRPNTSFCFLDIRSPGLGDTAMYLCATSSDRGSYNEQFFGPGTRLTVL.

V and J are TRBV9 and TRBJ2-6; D call uncertain. The CDR3 length is 15 residues. V gave up 4 bases and J gave up 1 base, with 9 bases separating them. Germline values: CDR1 SGDLS, CDR2 YYNGEE. CDR3 DNA sequence: TGTGCCAGCAGCCCCAGTAGATCTGGGGCCAACGTCCTGACTTTC. This codes for CASSPSRSGANVLTF. Drawing the rest from reference TRBV9 and TRBJ2-6, the complete variable domain is DSGVTQTPKHLITATGQRVTLRCSPRSGDLSVYWYQQSLDQGLQFLIQYYNGEERAKGNILERFSAQQFPDLHSELNLSSLELGDSALYFCASSPSRSGANVLTFGAGSRLTVL.

V and J are TRBV4-3 and TRBJ2-7, with a weak D call TRBD2 (5 bases). This CDR3 region has 14 residues. The germline CDR1 and CDR2 sequences are LGHNA and YSLEER. V lost 0 bases, J lost 0 bases, and 6 bases lay in between. The CDR3 nucleotides are TGCGCCAGCAGCCAAGACGGGAACTCCTACGAGCAGTACTTC. Protein product: CASSQDGNSYEQYF.

This chain's CDR3 is CAWSVTGGYETQYF. The CDR3 DNA follows: TGTGCCTGGAGTGTAACAGGGGGCTACGAGACCCAGTACTTC. The chain carries TRBV30 and TRBJ2-5, with 9 bases identical to TRBD1. The junction had 4 bases not matched to a gene; V was cut back by 0 bases and J by 5 bases. Per germline, CDR1 GTSNPN and CDR2 SVGIG (reference sequence). This CDR3 spans 14 amino acids.

The gene calls are TRBV5-4 and TRBJ2-3; 7 nucleotides align to TRBD2. Trimming at V came to 1 base and at J to 5 bases, leaving 7 bases not matched to a gene. The CDR3 covers 15 residues. Germline lookup yields CDR1 SGHNT and CDR2 YYREEE (reference sequence). Here the CDR3 reads CASSLLPTSEDTQYF. CDR3 in DNA: TGTGCCAGCAGCTTGTTGCCTACTAGCGAAGATACGCAGTATTTT.

The chain recombines TRBV11-2 with TRBJ2-7; tentatively, D is TRBD1 (6 bases). Trimming pared 4 bases from V and 5 bases from J, leaving 15 bases between. The CDR3 runs to 14 residues. Germline loops: CDR1 SGHAT, CDR2 FQNNGV. CDR3 bases: TGTGCCAGCAGCTATTCGACAGGTTGGGACGAGCAGTACTTC. Translating gives CASSYSTGWDEQYF.

The chain joins TRBV29-1 to TRBJ2-7; weak D call: TRBD1 (6 bases). The CDR3 has 19 residues. The V and J ends lost 3 bases and 2 bases respectively, with 29 bases between them. Germline CDR1 is SQVTM and CDR2 is ANQGSEA. In nucleotides, the CDR3 is TGCAGCGTTGAGGTGGGGCCGACCGGGACAACCGTAGTGCCCTACGAGCAGTACTTC. It specifies CSVEVGPTGTTVVPYEQYF.

J is TRBJ1-1 and V is TRBV9; D ambiguous. The ends were cut back, 4 bases at V and 8 bases at J, with 15 bases in the middle. Looked up from germline, CDR1 is SGDLS and CDR2 is YYNGEE. This CDR3 region has 13 residues. CDR3 nucleotides: TGTGCCAGCAGCCCCTGGAGCGAGGCCGAAGCTTTCTTT. Translated: CASSPWSEAEAFF.

This chain links TRBV30 with TRBJ2-1; 8 bases agree with TRBD2. The germline gives CDR1 GTSNPN, CDR2 SVGIG (reference sequence). After removal of 3 bases from V and 9 bases from J, the junction contained 4 bases not matched to a gene. The CDR3 runs 12 residues. CDR3 protein: CAWSLLAVEQFF. The DNA of the CDR3 is TGTGCCTGGAGCCTACTAGCGGTTGAGCAGTTCTTC. Based on the CDR3 plus reference TRBV30 and TRBJ2-1, the full variable domain is SQTIHQWPATLVQPVGSPLSLECTVEGTSNPNLYWYRQAAGRGLQLLFYSVGIGQISSEVPQNLSASRPQDRQFILSSKKLLLSDSGFYLCAWSLLAVEQFFGPGTRLTVL.

The chain recombines TRBV6-5 with TRBJ2-5, with 10 bases identical to TRBD1. The CDR3 length is 18 residues. V lost 6 bases, J lost 0 bases, and 13 bases stayed unmatched. Germline V lookup: CDR1 MNHEY, CDR2 SVGAGI. The CDR3 sequence: CASSLRTSGTGDQETQYF. The CDR3 nucleotides are TGTGCCAGCAGCTTACGAACTTCCGGGACAGGGGACCAAGAGACCCAGTACTTC.

This chain joins TRBV6-5 and TRBJ2-1; 7 nucleotides match TRBD2. Germline assignment: CDR1 MNHEY and CDR2 SVGAGI. V lost 0 bases and J lost 4; bases outside the gene matches: 9. The CDR3 runs to 17 residues. DNA of the CDR3: TGTGCCAGCAGTTACTCGGCCGGGACTACCGTATACAATGAGCAGTTCTTC. It yields the protein CASSYSAGTTVYNEQFF.

The chain combines TRBV29-1 with TRBJ2-7; the match to TRBD1 covers 7 bases. Per germline, CDR1 SQVTM and CDR2 ANQGSEA. The CDR3 loop spans 13 amino acids. V lost 5 bases, J lost 4 bases, and 8 bases stayed unmatched. The CDR3 sequence is CSVLPGQHYEQYF. DNA for the CDR3: TGCAGCGTTCTACCGGGACAGCATTACGAGCAGTACTTC.

The rearrangement links TRBV18 to TRBJ2-1, with 11 bases aligning to TRBD2. This CDR3 region has 15 residues. Germline V lookup: CDR1 KGHSH, CDR2 LQKENI. V lost 5 bases, J lost 10 bases, and 10 bases stayed unmatched. The CDR3 DNA follows: TGTGCCAGCTCATCCTCTAGCGGGAGGAGTGAGGAGCAGTTCTTC. Its protein product is CASSSSSGRSEEQFF. Full variable domain (rest looked up from reference TRBV18 and TRBJ2-1): NAGVMQNPRHLVRRRGQEARLRCSPMKGHSHVYWYRQLPEEGLKFMVYLQKENIIDESGMPKERFSAEFPKEGPSILRIQQVVRGDSAAYFCASSSSSGRSEEQFFGPGTRLTVL.

The chain carries TRBV28 and TRBJ1-2; possibly TRBD1 for D (5 bases). V dropped 9 bases and J dropped 3 bases, with 17 bases sitting between them. There are 14 residues in the CDR3. Germline assignment: CDR1 MDHEN and CDR2 SYDVKM. The CDR3 region is CASTPTGADYGYTF. CDR3 in DNA: TGTGCCAGTACCCCCACCGGGGCGGACTATGGCTACACCTTC.

The rearrangement joins TRBV11-2 to TRBJ2-5; no reliable D call. V was cut by 5 bases and J by 5 bases, with 21 bases left in between. CDR3 length equals 16 residues. Per the germline V gene, CDR1 is SGHAT and CDR2 is FQNNGV. The CDR3 DNA is TGTGCCAGCAGCCCCTCCAAGGGCTCAGCGCCGGAGACCCAGTACTTC. Amino acid sequence: CASSPSKGSAPETQYF.

This chain connects TRBV4-3 to TRBJ1-1; 9 nucleotides align to TRBD1. Trimming at V came to 1 base and at J to 5 bases, leaving 5 bases not matched to a gene. The CDR3 covers 15 residues. Germline V gene data show CDR1 as LGHNA and CDR2 as YSLEER. In DNA form, the CDR3 reads TGCGCCAGCAGCCAAGCGGGGACAGGGCGAACTGAAGCTTTCTTT. Translated, it gives CASSQAGTGRTEAFF.

This clonotype has a single count. This chain joins TRBV27 and TRBJ2-7, with D possibly being TRBD1 (5 bases). Germline assignment: CDR1 MNHEY and CDR2 SMNVEV (reference sequence). The V gene lost 8 bases and the J gene lost 2 bases, with 10 bases spanning the gap. This CDR3 is built from 12 residues. The CDR3 sequence: CASGRATYEQYF. In nucleotides, the CDR3 is TGTGCCAGCGGCAGGGCTACCTACGAGCAGTACTTC.

This chain uses TRBV9 with TRBJ2-1; 9 bases are shared with TRBD2. This CDR3 region has 15 residues. Trimming removed 2 bases from V and 3 bases from J; junction bases left unmatched: 3. Germline-derived CDR1 and CDR2 are SGDLS and YYNGEE. The CDR3 nucleotides are TGTGCCAGCAGCGTGGATAGCGGGGGCTACAATGAGCAGTTCTTC. This sequence encodes CASSVDSGGYNEQFF.

V gene TRBV28 combines with J gene TRBJ2-7; D is perhaps TRBD1 (5 bases). Germline loops: CDR1 MDHEN, CDR2 SYDVKM. CDR3 length: 13 residues. Trimming took 6 bases from V and 2 from J, leaving 11 bases between them. This CDR3 reads CASSETEPYEQYF. CDR3 DNA: TGTGCCAGCAGCGAGACAGAGCCCTACGAGCAGTACTTC.

This chain joins TRBV12-3 or TRBV12-4 and TRBJ2-5; D is possibly TRBD1 (5 bases). CDR3 size: 15 residues. V dropped 4 bases and J dropped 3 bases, with 15 bases sitting between them. As DNA, the CDR3 is TGTGCCAGCAGTTCCCAGGGCCAGCGAAAAGAGACCCAGTACTTC. Translated, it gives CASSSQGQRKETQYF.

This clonotype was seen just once. The chain couples TRBV4-2 to TRBJ2-1, with 8 bases identical to TRBD2. The CDR3 is 16 residues long. Germline trimming cut 0 bases from V and 4 bases from J; bases unmatched to any gene: 5. Germline CDR1 and CDR2: LGHNA and YNFKEQ. CDR3 sequence: CASSQDASGPYNEQFF. DNA for the CDR3: TGTGCCAGCAGCCAAGATGCTAGCGGGCCTTACAATGAGCAGTTCTTC.

The J gene is TRBJ2-7, the V gene TRBV12-3 or TRBV12-4, with D uncertain. V dropped 2 bases and J dropped 0 bases, with 5 bases sitting between them. The CDR3 has 13 residues. The CDR3 nucleotides are TGTGCCAGCAGTTTAAGCACCTCCTACGAGCAGTACTTC. Its translation: CASSLSTSYEQYF.